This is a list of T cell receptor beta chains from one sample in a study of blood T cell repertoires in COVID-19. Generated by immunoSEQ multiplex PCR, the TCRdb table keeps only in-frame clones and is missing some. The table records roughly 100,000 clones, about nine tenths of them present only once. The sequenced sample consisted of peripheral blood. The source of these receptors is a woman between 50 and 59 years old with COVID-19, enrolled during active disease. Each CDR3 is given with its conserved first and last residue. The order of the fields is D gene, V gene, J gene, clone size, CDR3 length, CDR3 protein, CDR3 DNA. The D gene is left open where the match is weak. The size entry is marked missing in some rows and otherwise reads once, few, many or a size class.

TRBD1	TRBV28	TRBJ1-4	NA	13	CASSNDRGEKLFF	TGTGCCAGCAGCAACGACAGGGGTGAAAAACTGTTTTTT
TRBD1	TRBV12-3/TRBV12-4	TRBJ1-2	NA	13	CASSWTTGDGYTF	TGTGCCAGCAGCTGGACGACAGGGGATGGCTACACCTTC
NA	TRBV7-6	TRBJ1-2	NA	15	CASSLSGGSSYGYTF	TGTGCCAGCAGCTTATCGGGGGGGAGTAGCTATGGCTACACCTTC
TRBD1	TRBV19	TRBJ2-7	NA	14	CASSARQGFNEQYF	TGTGCCAGTAGTGCCCGACAGGGTTTCAACGAGCAGTACTTC
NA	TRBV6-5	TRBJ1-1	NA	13	CASSYVGVTEAFF	TGTGCCAGCAGTTACGTAGGGGTCACTGAAGCTTTCTTT
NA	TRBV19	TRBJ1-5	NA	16	CASTSQGSPYNQPQHF	TGTGCCAGTACCTCACAGGGTTCCCCATACAATCAGCCCCAGCATTTT
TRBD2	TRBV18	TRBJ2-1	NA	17	CASSPQLAGAMDNEQFF	TGTGCCAGCTCACCACAACTAGCGGGGGCCATGGACAATGAGCAGTTCTTC
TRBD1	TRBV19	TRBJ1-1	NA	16	CASIGRQTGANTEAFF	TGTGCCAGTATCGGGAGACAGACAGGGGCGAACACTGAAGCTTTCTTT
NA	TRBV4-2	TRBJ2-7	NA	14	CASSQDLGPYEQYF	TGTGCCAGCAGCCAAGATTTGGGGCCCTACGAGCAGTACTTC
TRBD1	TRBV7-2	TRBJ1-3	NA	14	CASSPGTGGNTIYF	TGTGCCAGCAGCCCCGGGACAGGGGGAAACACCATATATTTT
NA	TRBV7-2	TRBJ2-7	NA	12	CASSLLQDKQYF	TGTGCCAGCAGCTTATTACAGGATAAGCAGTACTTC
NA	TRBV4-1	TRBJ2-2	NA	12	CASSLGAGELFF	TGCGCCAGCAGCCTGGGAGCCGGGGAGCTGTTTTTT
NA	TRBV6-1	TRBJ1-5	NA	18	CASSEWTDLSIGNQPQHF	TGTGCCAGCAGTGAATGGACAGATCTTTCTATCGGCAATCAGCCCCAGCATTTT
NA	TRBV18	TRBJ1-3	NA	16	CASSPGTPSSGNTIYF	TGTGCCAGCTCACCTGGGACACCCAGCTCTGGAAACACCATATATTTT
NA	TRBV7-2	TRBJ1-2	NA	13	CASRAQTGYGYTF	TGTGCCAGCAGAGCTCAAACAGGGTATGGCTACACCTTC
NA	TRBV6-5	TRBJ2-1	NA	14	CASRPGHSHNEQFF	TGTGCCAGCAGGCCGGGACACTCCCACAATGAGCAGTTCTTC
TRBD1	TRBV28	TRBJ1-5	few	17	CAGYSGQGSRGNQPQHF	TGTGCCGGTTACTCGGGACAGGGATCCCGAGGCAATCAGCCCCAGCATTTT
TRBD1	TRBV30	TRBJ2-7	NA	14	CAWSPTGEYYEQYF	TGTGCCTGGAGTCCGACAGGGGAGTACTACGAGCAGTACTTC
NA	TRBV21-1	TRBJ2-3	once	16	CASSGADRENTDTQYF	TGTGCCAGCAGCGGGGCCGACAGGGAGAACACAGATACGCAGTATTTT
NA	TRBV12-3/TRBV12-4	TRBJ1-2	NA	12	CASSWAGDGYTF	TGTGCCAGCAGTTGGGCAGGGGATGGCTACACCTTC
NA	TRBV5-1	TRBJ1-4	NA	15	CASSSAARTNEKLFF	TGCGCCAGCAGCTCCGCAGCGAGAACTAATGAAAAACTGTTTTTT
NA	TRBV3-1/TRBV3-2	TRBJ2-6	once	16	CASSQSVRRGANVLTF	TGTGCCAGCAGCCAAAGCGTAAGGAGAGGGGCCAACGTCCTGACTTTC
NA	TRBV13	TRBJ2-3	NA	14	CANRRRRGPDTQYF	TGTGCCAACAGGAGGAGGCGAGGGCCAGATACGCAGTATTTT
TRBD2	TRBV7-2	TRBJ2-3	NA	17	CASSPRLAGGPTDTQYF	TGTGCCAGCAGTCCTAGACTAGCGGGGGGGCCGACAGATACGCAGTATTTT
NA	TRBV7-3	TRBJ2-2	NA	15	CASSIDYSNTGELFF	TGTGCCAGCAGCATCGACTATTCGAACACCGGGGAGCTGTTTTTT